One and the same sample provided the 21 T cell receptor beta chains below, sequenced in a study of blood T cell repertoires in COVID-19. Assay: immunoSEQ multiplex PCR; the TCRdb copy retains only in-frame clones and omits some. Among 180,000 or so clones listed, around 87% were seen once. Material for sequencing was peripheral blood. All receptors come from a man between 40 and 49 years old with active or convalescent COVID-19.

The chain combines TRBV7-2 with TRBJ2-7; tentative D call: TRBD1 (6 bases). The V gene's germline CDR1 is SGHTA and CDR2 FQGNSA. CDR3 length equals 15 residues. V lost 1 base and J 4 bases, leaving 14 bases between the germline ends. The CDR3 reads CASSLVGQIPYEQYF. The CDR3, as DNA: TGTGCCAGCAGCTTAGTTGGACAGATACCGTACGAGCAGTACTTC.

The J gene is TRBJ1-3, the V gene TRBV11-2, with 9 bases aligning to TRBD1. CDR1 is SGHAT, CDR2 FQNNGV, per germline. The CDR3 spans 15 residues. J gave up 4 bases and V 5 bases, and 6 bases lay outside the gene matches. CDR3 residues: CASSQGQGAGNTIYF. As DNA, the CDR3 is TGTGCCAGCAGCCAGGGACAGGGAGCGGGAAACACCATATATTTT.

The chain recombines TRBV18 with TRBJ1-1; D is unclear. This CDR3 is built from 11 residues. The V gene lost 4 bases and the J gene lost 7 bases, with 7 bases spanning the gap. Looked up from germline, CDR1 is KGHSH and CDR2 is LQKENI. As DNA, the CDR3 is TGTGCCAGCTCACTAACGGGTGAAGCTTTCTTT. Its protein is CASSLTGEAFF.

The V and J genes are TRBV3-1 (or the pseudogene TRBV3-2) and TRBJ1-2, with TRBD1 matching over 9 bases. V dropped 6 bases and J dropped 3; count of bases not matched to a gene: 5. The CDR3 spans 14 residues. Germline CDR1 and CDR2: LGHDT and YNNKEL (reference sequence). The CDR3 DNA is TGTGCCAGCAGAGACAGGGGGTTGGACTATGGCTACACCTTC. Its translation is CASRDRGLDYGYTF.

This clone was recorded only once. Other DNA sequences of this sample code for an identical CDR3. This chain uses TRBV30 with TRBJ2-5; D is ambiguous. The CDR3 is 12 residues long. The germline CDR1 and CDR2 sequences are GTSNPN and SVGIG (reference sequence). Deletions cut 1 base from V and 2 bases from J, with 5 bases between. This CDR3 reads CAWSETQETQYF. In nucleotides, the CDR3 is TGTGCCTGGAGTGAAACACAAGAGACCCAGTACTTC.

The CDR3 DNA reads as TGTGCCAGCAGCCAAACTCCCCGGCGGGGAAACAAAAACATTCAGTACTTC. It is translated as CASSQTPRRGNKNIQYF. This chain connects TRBV3-1 (or the pseudogene TRBV3-2) to TRBJ2-4, with D perhaps TRBD2 (6 bases). Germline-derived CDR1 and CDR2 are LGHDT and YNNKEL (reference sequence). The V end lost 2 bases, the J end lost 3 bases, and 17 bases lay between the germline ends. CDR3 length: 17 residues.

The chain employs TRBV27 and TRBJ2-7, with D perhaps matching TRBD2 (6 bases). Looked up from germline, CDR1 is MNHEY and CDR2 is SMNVEV (reference sequence). V shed 2 bases and J shed 3 bases, with 8 bases lying between them. The CDR3 is 13 residues long. CDR3 bases: TGTGCCAGCAGTTTAGGGACTCACTACGAGCAGTACTTC. The encoded protein is CASSLGTHYEQYF.

CDR3 nucleotides: TGTGCCAGCAGCCCGGGACTAGCGGGATACACAGATACGCAGTATTTT. As protein: CASSPGLAGYTDTQYF. The chain links TRBV2 to TRBJ2-3; 13 bases agree with TRBD2. V shed 6 bases, J shed 2 bases, and the junction held 5 bases outside the gene matches. The CDR3 length is 16 residues. Germline V CDR1 and CDR2: SNHLY, FYNNEI. Full variable domain (outside the CDR3, taken from reference TRBV2 and TRBJ2-3): EPEVTQTPSHQVTQMGQEVILRCVPISNHLYFYWYRQILGQKVEFLVSFYNNEISEKSEIFDDQFSVERPDGSNFTLKIRSTKLEDSAMYFCASSPGLAGYTDTQYFGPGTRLTVL.

V and J are TRBV19 and TRBJ2-2; 8 bases align to TRBD1. The CDR3 has 15 residues. Germline V lookup: CDR1 LNHDA, CDR2 SQIVND (reference sequence). V shed 4 bases, J shed 6 bases, and the junction held 7 bases outside the gene matches. The CDR3 sequence is CASSTGQGLAGELFF. The CDR3 nucleotides read TGTGCCAGTAGTACCGGACAGGGTTTAGCCGGGGAGCTGTTTTTT.

This chain connects TRBV20-1 to TRBJ1-4; D unresolved. V shed 7 bases and J shed 4 bases, with 4 bases lying between them. CDR3 length equals 10 residues. Per germline, CDR1 DFQATT and CDR2 SNEGSKA (reference sequence). CDR3 in DNA: TGCAGTGTACATAATGAAAAACTGTTTTTT. This encodes CSVHNEKLFF.

The CDR3, as DNA: TGTGCCAGCAGCACAGGGATAACTAATGAAAAACTGTTTTTT. It encodes CASSTGITNEKLFF. This chain joins TRBV5-6 and TRBJ1-4; a weak D match, TRBD1 (6 bases). Trimming left V 4 bases short and J 1 base short, with 8 bases between. CDR1 and CDR2 from the germline V gene are SGHDT and YYEEEE. This CDR3 has 14 amino acids.

J is TRBJ2-5 and V is TRBV7-9; D remains unclear. CDR3 size: 16 residues. Germline-derived CDR1 and CDR2 are SEHNR and FQNEAQ (reference sequence). V was cut by 2 bases and J by 0 bases, with 13 bases left in between. The CDR3 loop reads CASSLSTPQDQETQYF. The DNA of the CDR3 is TGTGCCAGCAGCTTATCCACACCCCAGGACCAAGAGACCCAGTACTTC.

This clone has just a few counts. V is TRBV18 and J is TRBJ1-5, with D possibly being TRBD1 (6 bases). In germline, CDR1 is KGHSH, CDR2 LQKENI. The CDR3 spans 14 residues. The ends were cut back, 3 bases at V and 5 bases at J, with 11 bases in the middle. The CDR3 sequence: CASSPARGDQPQHF. For the CDR3, the DNA is TGTGCCAGCTCACCGGCCAGGGGTGATCAGCCCCAGCATTTT.

The J gene is TRBJ2-2, the V gene TRBV14; 9 nucleotides line up with TRBD1. CDR1 SGHDN and CDR2 FVKESK come from the germline V gene. This CDR3 comprises 14 residues. Trimming removed 3 bases from V and 7 bases from J; junction bases left unmatched: 3. In nucleotides, the CDR3 is TGTGCCAGCAGCCAGGACAGGGGTTTCGGGGAGCTGTTTTTT. The encoded protein is CASSQDRGFGELFF.

V gene TRBV12-5 combines with J gene TRBJ1-2; no reliable D call. The CDR3 covers 18 residues. Looked up from germline, CDR1 is LGHNT and CDR2 is FRNRAP. V shed 0 bases and J shed 6 bases, with 23 bases lying between them. DNA for the CDR3: TGTGCTAGTGGTTTGGTAAAATTTGGGCCCCCCGACCAGGATGGCTACACCTTC. Amino acids: CASGLVKFGPPDQDGYTF.

This chain uses TRBV28 with TRBJ2-6; D remains unclear. Germline CDR1 MDHEN, CDR2 SYDVKM. The germline V and J ends were trimmed by 3 bases and 2 bases, with 8 bases remaining between them. The CDR3 loop spans 15 amino acids. The CDR3 protein is CASSLVQTGANVLTF. CDR3 nucleotide sequence: TGTGCCAGCAGTTTGGTTCAGACTGGGGCCAACGTCCTGACTTTC. Full variable domain (outside the CDR3, taken from reference TRBV28 and TRBJ2-6): DVKVTQSSRYLVKRTGEKVFLECVQDMDHENMFWYRQDPGLGLRLIYFSYDVKMKEKGDIPEGYSVSREKKERFSLILESASTNQTSMYLCASSLVQTGANVLTFGAGSRLTVL.

This sequence joins TRBV5-1 and TRBJ1-2; 9 bases fit TRBD1. Germline CDR1 and CDR2: SGHRS and YFSETQ. CDR3 length: 14 amino acids. With V trimmed by 6 bases and J by 3 bases, 6 bases remained unmatched. The CDR3 loop reads CASTKDRGYYGYTF. The CDR3 DNA is TGCGCCAGCACCAAAGACAGGGGGTACTATGGCTACACCTTC.

The chain carries TRBV4-1 and TRBJ1-2; possible D gene TRBD1, 5 bases. This CDR3 has 17 amino acids. Trimming left V 0 bases short and J 1 base short, with 15 bases between. The V gene's germline CDR1 is MGHRA and CDR2 YSYEKL. CDR3 nucleotide sequence: TGCGCCAGCAGCCAAGAACAAGGGGCAGGGTTTAACTATGGCTACACCTTC. It yields the protein CASSQEQGAGFNYGYTF.

This CDR3 is CATSVSLASGTGELFF. CDR3 DNA: TGTGCCACCAGTGTAAGTTTGGCTAGCGGGACCGGGGAGCTGTTTTTT. The rearrangement links TRBV24-1 to TRBJ2-2; 8 bases agree with TRBD2. The germline CDR1 and CDR2 sequences are KGHDR and SFDVKD. The CDR3 is made up of 16 amino acids. V was clipped by 5 bases and J by 5 bases; unmatched bases: 9.

The chain links TRBV6-5 to TRBJ1-5; 9 nucleotides line up with TRBD1. The germline V gene has CDR1 MNHEY and CDR2 SVGAGI. This CDR3 region has 14 residues. V shed 6 bases, J shed 6 bases, and the junction held 6 bases outside the gene matches. CDR3 DNA: TGTGCCAGCAGGGGGACAGGGACAGTTCAGCCCCAGCATTTT. Amino acids: CASRGTGTVQPQHF.

This clone has more than one count but fewer than ten. The V and J genes are TRBV6-5 and TRBJ1-1; D is perhaps TRBD1 (5 bases). Germline V gives CDR1 MNHEY, CDR2 SVGAGI. Trimming shortened V by 6 bases and J by 1 base, and 12 bases separated the two germline ends. This CDR3 contains 14 residues. CDR3 region: CASSAPTGNTEAFF. CDR3 in DNA: TGTGCCAGCAGCGCACCTACAGGGAACACTGAAGCTTTCTTT.